These 20 T cell receptor beta chains share one sample of origin, sequenced in a study of cytomegalovirus exposure and HLA in healthy donors. Libraries were prepared by immunoSEQ multiplex PCR; TCRdb keeps only in-frame clonotypes and omits some of them. The table lists 150,000 to 200,000 clones, 65% to 90% of them singletons, with approximately 2.4% in the top ten. The sequencing input was PBMCs. Receptor source: a young woman in good health and CMV-seronegative.

This chain links TRBV7-6 with TRBJ2-7; 7 bases align to TRBD1. The CDR3 is 13 amino acids. Germline CDR1 is SGHVS and CDR2 is FNYEAQ. With V trimmed by 3 bases and J by 5 bases, 4 bases remained unmatched. Here the CDR3 reads CASSFDQGDEQYF. CDR3 coding DNA: TGTGCCAGCAGCTTCGACCAGGGGGACGAGCAGTACTTC.

This chain links TRBV7-8 with TRBJ1-2, with D hard to call. V lost 7 bases and J 0 bases, leaving 15 bases between the germline ends. This CDR3 contains 15 residues. Germline-derived CDR1 and CDR2 are SGHVS and FQNEAQ. The CDR3 region is CASTAGGFPNYGYTF. CDR3 nucleotide sequence: TGTGCCAGCACTGCAGGAGGTTTCCCTAACTATGGCTACACCTTC.

This clone was picked up a small number of times. This chain connects TRBV7-9 to TRBJ2-7; 8 nucleotides line up with TRBD1. Germline V gene lookup returns CDR1 SEHNR and CDR2 FQNEAQ (reference sequence). The CDR3 consists of 15 residues. V shed 4 bases and J 4 bases; nucleotides not matched to a gene: 9. CDR3 DNA: TGTGCCAGCAGCTCCCCGGAGACAGGGGATTACGAGCAGTACTTC. It yields the protein CASSSPETGDYEQYF.

This clone was seen more than once but under ten times. The chain has TRBV10-3 and TRBJ2-3, with 13 bases that match TRBD2. This CDR3 has 15 residues. With 6 bases clipped from V and 5 bases from J, the junction kept 5 bases outside the gene matches. Germline V gene lookup returns CDR1 ENHRY and CDR2 SYGVKD. The CDR3 region has the DNA TGTGCCATCAGAGGACTAGCGGGAGTCGAAGATACGCAGTATTTT. Protein: CAIRGLAGVEDTQYF.

This clone was counted a few times. V and J are TRBV30 and TRBJ1-5; no definite D call. V lost 1 base, J lost 0 bases, and 10 bases lay in between. This CDR3 has 15 amino acids. Germline V gene data show CDR1 as GTSNPN and CDR2 as SVGIG (reference sequence). CDR3 sequence (DNA): TGTGCCTGGAGTGGAGGTCACTATAGCAATCAGCCCCAGCATTTT. This codes for CAWSGGHYSNQPQHF. The full variable domain, its missing parts supplied by reference TRBV30 and TRBJ1-5, is SQTIHQWPATLVQPVGSPLSLECTVEGTSNPNLYWYRQAAGRGLQLLFYSVGIGQISSEVPQNLSASRPQDRQFILSSKKLLLSDSGFYLCAWSGGHYSNQPQHFGDGTRLSIL.

This chain connects TRBV4-1 to TRBJ2-3; 7 bases map to TRBD2. Trimming removed 4 bases from V and 8 bases from J; junction bases left unmatched: 15. Germline V lookup: CDR1 MGHRA, CDR2 YSYEKL. The CDR3 spans 16 residues. CDR3 region: CASSLNSAGSLSTQYF. CDR3 nucleotides: TGCGCCAGCAGCCTGAATTCAGCGGGGAGTCTCAGTACGCAGTATTTT.

This sequence joins TRBV13 and TRBJ2-5; unclear D gene. There are 15 residues in the CDR3. Germline loops: CDR1 PRHDT, CDR2 FYEKMQ (reference sequence). The ends were cut back, 0 bases at V and 4 bases at J, with 12 bases in the middle. CDR3 residues: CASSLGPLPGETQYF. In DNA, the CDR3 is TGTGCCAGCAGCTTAGGGCCCCTCCCGGGAGAGACCCAGTACTTC. Together with reference TRBV13 and TRBJ2-5, the CDR3 gives the full variable domain: AAGVIQSPRHLIKEKRETATLKCYPIPRHDTVYWYQQGPGQDPQFLISFYEKMQSDKGSIPDRFSAQQFSDYHSELNMSSLELGDSALYFCASSLGPLPGETQYFGPGTRLLVL.

The gene calls are TRBV9 and TRBJ1-1; possibly TRBD1 for D (6 bases). The CDR3 consists of 15 residues. Trimming pared 4 bases from V and 5 bases from J, leaving 18 bases between. Germline V gene lookup returns CDR1 SGDLS and CDR2 YYNGEE. CDR3 sequence reads: CASSRRQGLWTEAFF. CDR3 DNA sequence: TGTGCCAGCAGCCGGCGGCAGGGGTTGTGGACTGAAGCTTTCTTT.

The gene calls are TRBV4-1 and TRBJ2-7; D is uncertain. V lost 4 bases, J lost 1 base, and 11 bases lay in between. CDR1 and CDR2 (germline): MGHRA, YSYEKL. The CDR3 is 14 residues long. The CDR3: CASSRSPASYEQYF. CDR3 in DNA: TGCGCCAGCAGCCGTAGTCCAGCGTCCTACGAGCAGTACTTC.

The chain links TRBV29-1 to TRBJ2-7; the match to TRBD2 covers 8 bases. V was clipped by 6 bases and J by 4 bases; unmatched bases: 8. There are 13 residues in the CDR3. CDR1 and CDR2 (germline): SQVTM, ANQGSEA. The DNA for the CDR3 is TGCAGCGTCGGCGGGGGGAGGGGATACGAGCAGTACTTC. Protein sequence: CSVGGGRGYEQYF.

The gene calls are TRBV19 and TRBJ1-2, with 7 positions matching TRBD1. The junction had 4 bases not matched to a gene; V was cut back by 4 bases and J by 2 bases. Germline V gives CDR1 LNHDA, CDR2 SQIVND (reference sequence). This CDR3 has 14 residues. The CDR3 is CASSSWGQNYGYTF. The CDR3 nucleotides are TGTGCCAGTAGTAGCTGGGGACAGAACTATGGCTACACCTTC.

The rearrangement links TRBV5-6 to TRBJ2-7; a weak D match, TRBD1 (6 bases). V lost 2 bases and J lost 3, with 15 bases in between. This CDR3 is built from 15 residues. In germline, CDR1 is SGHDT, CDR2 YYEEEE. CDR3 protein: CASSFGTLPFYEQYF. The CDR3 DNA is TGTGCCAGCAGCTTCGGGACACTTCCTTTCTACGAGCAGTACTTC.

V gene TRBV6-5 combines with J gene TRBJ2-6, with D perhaps matching TRBD2 (6 bases). The CDR3 contains 15 residues. V lost 2 bases, J lost 2 bases, and 7 bases lay in between. Germline V gives CDR1 MNHEY, CDR2 SVGAGI. For the CDR3, the DNA is TGTGCCAGCAGTTACGCGGGGCCTGGGGCCAACGTCCTGACTTTC. It yields the protein CASSYAGPGANVLTF.

This chain uses TRBV27 with TRBJ1-5, with D tentatively TRBD1 (5 bases). CDR1 and CDR2 (germline): MNHEY, SMNVEV (reference sequence). Trimming removed 0 bases from V and 7 bases from J, with 10 bases in between. The CDR3 sequence is 14 residues long. The CDR3 protein is CASSLSSRVQPQHF. The CDR3, as DNA: TGTGCCAGCAGTTTATCAAGCAGGGTCCAGCCCCAGCATTTT.

The chain links TRBV4-1 to TRBJ2-2, with 9 bases that match TRBD1. The V gene's germline CDR1 is MGHRA and CDR2 YSYEKL. The CDR3 consists of 17 residues. The V gene end was trimmed by 4 bases and the J gene end by 5 bases; junction bases not matched to a gene: 11. The CDR3 nucleotides read TGCGCCAGCAGCCTCAAGGGGGACAGGGACTCGACCGGGGAGCTGTTTTTT. It yields the protein CASSLKGDRDSTGELFF.

V and J are TRBV5-1 and TRBJ1-2, with D possibly TRBD1 on 5 matching bases. V lost 4 bases to trimming and J lost 3 bases, with 13 bases between them. This CDR3 is built from 14 residues. Germline V lookup: CDR1 SGHRS, CDR2 YFSETQ. The DNA for the CDR3 is TGCGCCAGCAGCCCCGGGGGTTTGGACTATGGCTACACCTTC. As protein: CASSPGGLDYGYTF.

The rearrangement uses TRBV6-5 and TRBJ2-1, with 7 bases that match TRBD1. The germline gives CDR1 MNHEY, CDR2 SVGAGI. The CDR3 covers 15 residues. The trim removed 2 bases at V and 2 bases at J, leaving 3 bases unmatched. For the CDR3, the DNA is TGTGCCAGCAGTTACGACAGGGACCCCTACAATGAGCAGTTCTTC. Amino acids: CASSYDRDPYNEQFF.

There are a few counts of this clone. The chain links TRBV4-1 to TRBJ2-1, with a possible D match to TRBD2 (5 bases). CDR3 length: 16 residues. Trimming shortened V by 0 bases and J by 6 bases, and 15 bases separated the two germline ends. Germline CDR1 and CDR2: MGHRA and YSYEKL. The CDR3 region is CASSQDEGIGSNEQFF. CDR3 sequence (DNA): TGCGCCAGCAGCCAAGATGAAGGGATTGGGAGCAATGAGCAGTTCTTC.

The sample holds one count of this clone. The rearrangement links TRBV5-1 to TRBJ2-2, with D perhaps matching TRBD1 or TRBD2 (5 bases each). Per the germline V gene, CDR1 is SGHRS and CDR2 is YFSETQ. With 4 bases removed from V and 6 bases from J, the gap between germline ends came to 25 bases. The CDR3 has 18 residues. In DNA form, the CDR3 reads TGCGCCAGCAGCCTGGGGCTTCCGCTCGGGGATGGAGCCGGGGAGCTGTTTTTT. This sequence encodes CASSLGLPLGDGAGELFF. The variable domain in full, completed from reference TRBV5-1 and TRBJ2-2, reads KAGVTQTPRYLIKTRGQQVTLSCSPISGHRSVSWYQQTPGQGLQFLFEYFSETQRNKGNFPGRFSGRQFSNSRSEMNVSTLELGDSALYLCASSLGLPLGDGAGELFFGEGSRLTVL.

This chain connects TRBV19 to TRBJ1-5; 9 bases fit TRBD1. The germline gives CDR1 LNHDA, CDR2 SQIVND (reference sequence). The CDR3 is 16 amino acids. The ends lost 5 bases at V and 2 bases at J; junction bases unmatched: 7. The DNA for the CDR3 is TGTGCCAGTAGTCCCGTGGACAGGGGTGGCAATCAGCCCCAGCATTTT. It translates to CASSPVDRGGNQPQHF.